The 5 T cell receptor beta chains given below trace back to one sample, sequenced in a study of T cell responses to AZD1222 COVID-19 vaccine. Assay: immunoSEQ multiplex PCR; the TCRdb copy retains only in-frame clones and omits some. Seen here are 120,000 or so clones, 86% observed once, and the top ten hold about 2.9%. The material was peripheral blood, obtained 28 days after the second AZD1222 dose. All receptors derive from an adult who received the AZD1222 COVID-19 vaccine.

The chain combines TRBV10-1 with TRBJ2-5; unclear D gene. Per germline, CDR1 WNHNN and CDR2 SYGVQD (reference sequence). V dropped 6 bases and J dropped 0 bases, with 11 bases sitting between them. CDR3 length: 14 amino acids. The CDR3 protein is CASSRMGNQETQYF. CDR3 nucleotides: TGCGCCAGCAGCAGGATGGGCAACCAAGAGACCCAGTACTTC.

The DNA of the CDR3 is TGTGCCAGCAGTGAAGCGGAAACAGGGGGCACAGATACGCAGTATTTT. It is translated as CASSEAETGGTDTQYF. The J gene is TRBJ2-3, the V gene TRBV6-1, with 7 bases that match TRBD1. CDR1 and CDR2 (germline): MNHNS, SASEGT. J lost 1 base, V lost 0 bases, and 4 bases had no gene match. This CDR3 is built from 16 residues.

J is TRBJ2-3 and V is TRBV5-1, with D uncertain. The length of the CDR3 is 15 residues. Deletions cut 4 bases from V and 2 bases from J, with 14 bases between. In germline, CDR1 is SGHRS, CDR2 YFSETQ. The CDR3 DNA reads as TGCGCCAGCAGCCTCGAGAGCAGTAACACAGATACGCAGTATTTT. Protein product: CASSLESSNTDTQYF.

This clone was counted between two and nine times. The J gene is TRBJ1-2, the V gene TRBV4-3, with D unresolved. The V end lost 1 base, the J end lost 0 bases, and 6 bases lay between the germline ends. The germline V gene encodes CDR1 LGHNA and CDR2 YSLEER. This CDR3 comprises 14 residues. CDR3 sequence: CASSQAPANYGYTF. The DNA of the CDR3 is TGCGCCAGCAGCCAAGCGCCAGCTAACTATGGCTACACCTTC.

The chain's CDR3 is CASSKGQGNAANVLTF. For the CDR3, the DNA is TGCGCCAGCAGCAAAGGACAGGGTAATGCGGCCAACGTCCTGACTTTC. V and J are TRBV5-1 and TRBJ2-6; 8 bases line up with TRBD1. The CDR3 covers 16 residues. Germline CDR1 is SGHRS and CDR2 is YFSETQ. V was clipped by 4 bases and J by 6 bases; unmatched bases: 9.